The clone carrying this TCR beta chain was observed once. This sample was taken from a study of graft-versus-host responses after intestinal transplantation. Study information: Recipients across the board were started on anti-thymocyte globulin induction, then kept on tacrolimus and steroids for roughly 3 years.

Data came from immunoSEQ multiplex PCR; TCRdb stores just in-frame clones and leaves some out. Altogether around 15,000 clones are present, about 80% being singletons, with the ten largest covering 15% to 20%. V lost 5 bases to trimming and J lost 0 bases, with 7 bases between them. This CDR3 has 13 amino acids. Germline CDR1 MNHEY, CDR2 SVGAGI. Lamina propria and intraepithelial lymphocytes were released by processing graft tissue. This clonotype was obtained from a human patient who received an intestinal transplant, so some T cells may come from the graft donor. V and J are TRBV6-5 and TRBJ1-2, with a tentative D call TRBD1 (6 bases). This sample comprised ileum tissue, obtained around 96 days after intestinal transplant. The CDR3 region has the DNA TGTGCCAGCAGTAGGACAGCTAACTATGGCTACACCTTC. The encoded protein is CASSRTANYGYTF.